Listed here are 11 T cell receptor beta chains from one sample, sequenced in a study of cytomegalovirus exposure and HLA in healthy donors. PCR amplification relied on 60 Vbeta primers (plus 13 Jbeta primers). The protocol was immunoSEQ multiplex PCR, while the TCRdb copy is restricted to in-frame clones and leaves out a portion. The sample consists of tens of thousands of clones, approximately 80% of them appearing once. Source material: PBMCs. All receptors derive from a man aged 18 to 30 in good health and CMV-seropositive.

The chain recombines TRBV6-5 with TRBJ1-1, with D tentatively TRBD1 (6 bases). Germline V gene data show CDR1 as MNHEY and CDR2 as SVGAGI. The CDR3 runs 14 residues. Trimming took 2 bases from V and 1 from J, leaving 8 bases between them. CDR3 region: CASSYRQANTEAFF. CDR3 nucleotide sequence: TGTGCCAGCAGTTACAGACAGGCGAACACTGAAGCTTTCTTT.

The chain employs TRBV25-1 and TRBJ1-1; TRBD1 matches 8 bases. CDR3 length: 15 amino acids. CDR1 and CDR2 (germline): MGHDK, SYGVNS. Trimming cost V 3 bases and J 1 base; bases outside gene matches: 4. The CDR3, as DNA: TGTGCCAGCAGTGAGCCCGGGACAGGGAACACTGAAGCTTTCTTT. Protein: CASSEPGTGNTEAFF.

This clone has only one observation. V is TRBV4-1 and J is TRBJ2-7, with D tentatively TRBD2 (5 bases). CDR1 is MGHRA, CDR2 YSYEKL, per germline. The ends were cut back, 1 base at V and 5 bases at J, with 12 bases in the middle. The CDR3 sequence is 14 residues long. The CDR3 protein is CASSQVLDWDEQYF. The CDR3 DNA sequence: TGCGCCAGCAGCCAAGTATTGGACTGGGACGAGCAGTACTTC.

In DNA, the CDR3 is TGTGCCAGCAGCTTCCAGGGGGCGGGAGATACGCAGTATTTT. The encoded protein is CASSFQGAGDTQYF. V is TRBV7-2 and J is TRBJ2-3; 8 bases fit TRBD1. J gave up 5 bases and V 3 bases, and 4 bases lay outside the gene matches. The CDR3 covers 14 residues. The V gene's germline CDR1 is SGHTA and CDR2 FQGNSA.

The gene calls are TRBV27 and TRBJ2-7; 8 bases are a match to TRBD2. V gave up 4 bases and J gave up 0 bases; unmatched junction bases: 2. This CDR3 comprises 14 residues. Germline V gene sequence: CDR1 MNHEY, CDR2 SMNVEV (reference sequence). The DNA for the CDR3 is TGTGCCAGCAGTTCGGGACTAGGCTCCTACGAGCAGTACTTC. Protein product: CASSSGLGSYEQYF.

This sequence joins TRBV6-5 and TRBJ2-7; the match to TRBD2 covers 7 bases. Germline trimming cut 6 bases from V and 6 bases from J; bases unmatched to any gene: 8. Germline V gives CDR1 MNHEY, CDR2 SVGAGI. The CDR3 is 13 amino acids. The CDR3 here is CASRGLRASEQYF. CDR3 sequence (DNA): TGTGCCAGCAGGGGACTAAGGGCCTCCGAGCAGTACTTC.

This clone was found once. The chain carries TRBV13 and TRBJ2-5, with no clear D. Germline CDR1 and CDR2: PRHDT and FYEKMQ (reference sequence). The CDR3 is made up of 12 amino acids. With 5 bases removed from V and 2 bases from J, the gap between germline ends came to 6 bases. This CDR3 is CASSMRQETQYF. In DNA form, the CDR3 reads TGTGCCAGCAGCATGAGGCAAGAGACCCAGTACTTC.

The V call is TRBV6-6, the J call TRBJ1-1, with D possibly matching TRBD1 (6 bases). Germline V gives CDR1 MNHNY, CDR2 SVGAGI (reference sequence). Trimming cost V 4 bases and J 6 bases, with 15 bases left between them. CDR3 length equals 14 residues. The CDR3 protein is CASSLVGKGAEAFF. The CDR3 nucleotides read TGTGCCAGCAGTTTAGTGGGGAAGGGGGCTGAAGCTTTCTTT.

The V and J genes are TRBV10-3 and TRBJ2-1, with 12 bases fitting TRBD2. The V and J ends lost 5 bases and 8 bases, in that order; junction bases with no gene match: 10. The CDR3 extends over 16 amino acids. CDR1 is ENHRY, CDR2 SYGVKD, per germline. The CDR3 nucleotides read TGTGCCATCAGTAAAGAACTAGCGGGAGGTTGGGATGAGCAGTTCTTC. It encodes CAISKELAGGWDEQFF.

The chain joins TRBV5-7 to TRBJ2-7; the match to TRBD2 covers 9 bases. TRBV5-7 is labeled an ORF, and its function is uncertain. V trimming: 2 bases; J trimming: 1 base; junction bases outside the gene matches: 7. This CDR3 is built from 16 residues. The CDR3 here is CASSFRHSGRSYEQYF. The CDR3 DNA reads as TGTGCCAGCAGCTTTAGGCACAGCGGGAGGTCCTACGAGCAGTACTTC.

Many counts were recorded for this clone. The gene calls are TRBV25-1 and TRBJ1-4; no clear D. The V and J ends lost 4 bases and 5 bases respectively, with 17 bases between them. The CDR3 is made up of 16 amino acids. Germline CDR1 MGHDK, CDR2 SYGVNS. The CDR3 reads CASSGAHSSVNEKLFF. The CDR3, as DNA: TGTGCCAGCAGTGGTGCTCACAGCTCAGTAAATGAAAAACTGTTTTTT.